This TCR beta chain was retrieved from a study of blood T cell repertoires in COVID-19. About the study: Sample material is recorded as cDNA or gDNA derived from T cells, B-cell-depleted T cells, or PBMCs.

V trimming: 5 bases; J trimming: 7 bases; junction bases outside the gene matches: 7. CDR3 length equals 14 residues. The germline CDR1 and CDR2 sequences are MNHEY and SVGAGI. Per the original data handling: Nucleated cell counts were estimated from reference gene primer amplification. Data came from immunoSEQ multiplex PCR; TCRdb stores just in-frame clones and leaves some out. For V, J and clone size, that table is used; D and trimming come from the DNA. The repertoire holds about 430,000 clones, around nine tenths seen once, with roughly 0.87% in the top ten. The chain links TRBV6-5 to TRBJ1-4, with 7 bases aligning to TRBD1. The sample comprised peripheral blood. The source is a man between 18 and 29 years old with COVID-19, enrolled during active disease. The CDR3 sequence: CASSPDREGEKLFF. The CDR3 DNA follows: TGTGCCAGCAGTCCCGACAGGGAAGGTGAAAAACTGTTTTTT.